At least ten counts were recorded for the clone carrying this T cell receptor beta chain. No antigen is known for it. This sample is part of a study of regulatory T cells in long-lasting Graves disease. Across the study: With positive TSH receptor antibodies and over 5 years of antithyroid drugs, Graves' disease was considered persistent. General study points: The study found persistent patients shared more public clonotypes (over 2,500) than new patients (around 870). Lower TCR diversity characterized persistent Graves' patients relative to newly diagnosed patients.

Sample time point: persistent/refractory GD, antithyroid drugs over 5 years with positive TRAb. Isolated PBMC RNA provided the starting material for the TCR library. The TCR beta library used iRepertoire HTBI primers with Arm-PCR amplification of CDR3. The authors' processing: The study identified roughly 59 TRBV and approximately 13 TRBJ segments across samples. One entry per CDR3 protein results from TCRdb running MiXCR on the multiplex PCR reads. For this entry, the V and J calls and clone size follow TCRdb and not the study's own pipeline. The data show approximately 400,000 distinct CDR3 sequences, 20% to 25% seen once. This material consisted of peripheral blood mononuclear cells (PBMCs), taken when the disease was refractory, from a patient treated with antithyroid drugs. This clonotype originated in a female donor with Graves disease.

The CDR3 region has the DNA TGTGCCAGCAGCGTACCGGGACTAGCGGGACTATCGAGCTCTGGGGCCAACGTCCTGACTTTC. Protein sequence: CASSVPGLAGLSSSGANVLTF. This chain links TRBV6-1 with TRBJ2-6, with 13 bases fitting TRBD2. V lost 6 bases to trimming and J lost 0 bases; unmatched junction nucleotides: 14. This CDR3 has 21 residues. Germline V gives CDR1 MNHNS, CDR2 SASEGT.